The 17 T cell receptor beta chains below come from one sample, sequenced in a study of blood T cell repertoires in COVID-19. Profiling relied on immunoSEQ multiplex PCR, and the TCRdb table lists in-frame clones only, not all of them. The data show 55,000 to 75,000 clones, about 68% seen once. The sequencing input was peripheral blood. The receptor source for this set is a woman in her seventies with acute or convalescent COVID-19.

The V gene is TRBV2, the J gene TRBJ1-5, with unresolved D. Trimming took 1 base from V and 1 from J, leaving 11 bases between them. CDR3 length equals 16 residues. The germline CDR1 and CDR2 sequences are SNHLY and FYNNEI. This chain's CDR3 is CASSEGGRRSNQPQHF. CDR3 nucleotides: TGTGCCAGCAGTGAAGGAGGTAGGAGGAGCAATCAGCCCCAGCATTTT.

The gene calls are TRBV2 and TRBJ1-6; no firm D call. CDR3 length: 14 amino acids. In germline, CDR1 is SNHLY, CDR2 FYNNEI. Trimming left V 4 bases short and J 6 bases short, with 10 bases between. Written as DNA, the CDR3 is TGTGCCAGCAGTGCTAGTCAGAGTAATTCACCCCTCCACTTT. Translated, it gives CASSASQSNSPLHF. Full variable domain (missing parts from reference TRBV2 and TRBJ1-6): EPEVTQTPSHQVTQMGQEVILRCVPISNHLYFYWYRQILGQKVEFLVSFYNNEISEKSEIFDDQFSVERPDGSNFTLKIRSTKLEDSAMYFCASSASQSNSPLHFGNGTRLTVT.

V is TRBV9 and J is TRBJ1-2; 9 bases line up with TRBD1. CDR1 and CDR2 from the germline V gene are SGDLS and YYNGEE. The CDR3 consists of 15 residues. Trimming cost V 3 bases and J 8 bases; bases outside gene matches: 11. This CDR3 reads CASSGIPGQGVGYTF. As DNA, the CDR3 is TGTGCCAGCAGCGGAATTCCGGGACAGGGTGTGGGCTACACCTTC.

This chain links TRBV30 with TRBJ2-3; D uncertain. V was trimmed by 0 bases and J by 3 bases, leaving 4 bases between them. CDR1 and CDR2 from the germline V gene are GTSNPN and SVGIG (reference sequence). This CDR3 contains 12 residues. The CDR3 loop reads CAWSVLTDTQYF. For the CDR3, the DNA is TGTGCCTGGAGTGTACTGACAGATACGCAGTATTTT.

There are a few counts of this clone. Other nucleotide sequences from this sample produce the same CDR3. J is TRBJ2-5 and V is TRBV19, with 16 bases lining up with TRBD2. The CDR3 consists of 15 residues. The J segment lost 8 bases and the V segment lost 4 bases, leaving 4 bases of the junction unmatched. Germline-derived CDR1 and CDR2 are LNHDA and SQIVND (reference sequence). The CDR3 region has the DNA TGTGCCAGTAGTAGCGGGACTAGCGGGGGGGAAACCCAGTACTTC. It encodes CASSSGTSGGETQYF.

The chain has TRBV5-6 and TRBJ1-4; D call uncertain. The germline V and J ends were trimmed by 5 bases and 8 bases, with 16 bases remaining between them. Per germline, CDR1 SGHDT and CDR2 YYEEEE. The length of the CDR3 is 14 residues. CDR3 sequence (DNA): TGTGCCAGCAGGTCGACGGGAGGAGAAGAAAAACTGTTTTTT. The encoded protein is CASRSTGGEEKLFF.

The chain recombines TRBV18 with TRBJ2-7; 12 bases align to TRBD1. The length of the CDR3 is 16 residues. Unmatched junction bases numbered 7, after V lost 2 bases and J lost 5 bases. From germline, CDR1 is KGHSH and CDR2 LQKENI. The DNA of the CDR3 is TGTGCCAGCTCACCAACCGGTGGGACAGGGGGCCACGAGCAGTACTTC. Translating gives CASSPTGGTGGHEQYF.

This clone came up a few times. CDR3 sequence (DNA): TGTGCCAGCCACCAAGTTGGGGGGAGCTACACCTTC. Translating it yields CASHQVGGSYTF. This chain uses TRBV28 with TRBJ1-2; tentative D call: TRBD1 (5 bases). Germline lookup yields CDR1 MDHEN and CDR2 SYDVKM. Deletions cut 8 bases from V and 9 bases from J, with 16 bases between. This CDR3 contains 12 residues.

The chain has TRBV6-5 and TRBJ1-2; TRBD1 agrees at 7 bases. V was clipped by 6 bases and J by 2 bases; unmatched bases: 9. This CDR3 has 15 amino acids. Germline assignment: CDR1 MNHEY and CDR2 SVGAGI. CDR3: CASRKTGAENYGYTF. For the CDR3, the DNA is TGTGCCAGCAGGAAAACAGGGGCCGAGAACTATGGCTACACCTTC.

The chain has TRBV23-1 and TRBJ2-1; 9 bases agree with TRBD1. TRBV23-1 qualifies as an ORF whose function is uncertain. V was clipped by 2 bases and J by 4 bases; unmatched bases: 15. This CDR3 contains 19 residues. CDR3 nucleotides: TGCGCCAGCAGTCAACCTTCCGGACAGGGGAAACCGGGTTACAATGAGCAGTTCTTC. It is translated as CASSQPSGQGKPGYNEQFF.

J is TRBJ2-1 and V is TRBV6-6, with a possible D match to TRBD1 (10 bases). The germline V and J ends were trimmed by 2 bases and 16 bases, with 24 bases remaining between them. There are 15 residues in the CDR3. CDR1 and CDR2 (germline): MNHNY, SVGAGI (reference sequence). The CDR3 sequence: CASSYAQTSGQGGFF. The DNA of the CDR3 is TGTGCCAGCAGTTACGCCCAGACTAGCGGACAGGGGGGATTCTTC.

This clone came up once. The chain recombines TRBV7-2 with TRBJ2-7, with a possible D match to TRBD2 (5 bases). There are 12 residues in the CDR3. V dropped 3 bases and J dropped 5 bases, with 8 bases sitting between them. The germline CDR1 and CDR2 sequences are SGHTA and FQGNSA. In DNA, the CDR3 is TGTGCCAGCAGCTTTATGAGGGACGAGCAGTACTTC. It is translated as CASSFMRDEQYF.

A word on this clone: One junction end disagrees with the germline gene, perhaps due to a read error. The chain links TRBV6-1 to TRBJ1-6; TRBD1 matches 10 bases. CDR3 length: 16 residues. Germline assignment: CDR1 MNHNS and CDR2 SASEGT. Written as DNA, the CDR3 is TGTGCCAGCAGTCAAGTCATAGACAGGGGGCAATCACTCCTCCACTTT. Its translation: CASSQVIDRGQSLLHF.

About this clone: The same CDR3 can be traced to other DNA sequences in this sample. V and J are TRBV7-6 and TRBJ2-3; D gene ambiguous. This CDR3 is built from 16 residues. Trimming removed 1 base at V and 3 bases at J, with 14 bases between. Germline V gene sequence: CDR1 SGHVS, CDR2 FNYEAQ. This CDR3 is CASSLGASGGTDTQYF. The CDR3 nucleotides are TGTGCCAGCAGCTTAGGAGCTAGTGGTGGAACAGATACGCAGTATTTT.

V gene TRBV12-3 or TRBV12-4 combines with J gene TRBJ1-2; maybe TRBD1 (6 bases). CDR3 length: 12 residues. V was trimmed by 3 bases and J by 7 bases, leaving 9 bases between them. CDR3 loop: CASSLGHGGYTF. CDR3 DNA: TGTGCCAGCAGTTTGGGACATGGTGGCTACACCTTC.

The CDR3 DNA sequence: TGTGCAGCAGCACTGAGGGCCGACGGGGAGCTGTTTTTT. Translation: CAAALRADGELFF. The chain recombines TRBV6-6 with TRBJ2-2; D possibly corresponds to TRBD2 (5 bases). This CDR3 contains 13 residues. From germline, CDR1 is MNHNY and CDR2 SVGAGI (reference sequence).

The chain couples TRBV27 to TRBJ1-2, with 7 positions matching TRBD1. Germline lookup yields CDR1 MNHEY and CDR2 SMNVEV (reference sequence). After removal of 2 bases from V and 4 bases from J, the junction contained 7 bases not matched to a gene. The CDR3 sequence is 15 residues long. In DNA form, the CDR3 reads TGTGCCAGCAGTTTAGTGATAGGGGGCGGCTATGGCTACACCTTC. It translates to CASSLVIGGGYGYTF.